The 14 T cell receptor beta chains reported below all come from one sample, sequenced in a study of T cells in Graves' hyperthyroidism and ophthalmopathy. The investigators amplified TCR beta CDR3 regions from RNA transcripts. The HTBI primer set served for first-round RT-PCR of the TCR CDR3. TCRdb redid the calling of the multiplex PCR reads with MiXCR, one entry per CDR3 protein. The data contain hundreds of thousands of distinct CDR3 sequences, around 39% of them seen just once; the ten biggest clones take up approximately 8.7%. Sequencing input: blood. These receptors were obtained from a young man with Graves' hyperthyroidism.

Remarks on this clonotype: It may be a read error: a sequence one base away is much more abundant. The CDR3 here is CASSPTGSQETRYF. In DNA form, the CDR3 reads TGTGCCAGCAGCCCAACCGGGAGCCAAGAGACCCGGTACTTC. V and J are TRBV7-9 and TRBJ2-5; possible D gene TRBD2, 6 bases. The CDR3 is made up of 14 amino acids. Germline loops: CDR1 SEHNR, CDR2 FQNEAQ (reference sequence).

CDR3 residues: CASVGRRGGTEAFF. The CDR3 DNA reads as TGTGCCAGTGTCGGCCGCCGAGGGGGCACTGAAGCTTTCTTT. This rearrangement joins TRBV19 to TRBJ1-1; tentatively, D is TRBD1 (6 bases). CDR1 LNHDA and CDR2 SQIVND come from the germline V gene (reference sequence). The V end was cut by 8 bases, the J end by 4 bases, with 17 bases between. This CDR3 region has 14 residues.

This clonotype appeared a few times. This chain joins TRBV7-8 and TRBJ1-1; TRBD1 agrees at 8 bases. Per germline, CDR1 SGHVS and CDR2 FQNEAQ. V trimming: 7 bases; J trimming: 1 base; junction bases outside the gene matches: 8. This CDR3 is 15 amino acids long. The CDR3 sequence: CASTPRQGTNTEAFF. CDR3 nucleotides: TGTGCCAGCACGCCCCGACAGGGGACGAACACTGAAGCTTTCTTT. Full variable domain (missing parts from reference TRBV7-8 and TRBJ1-1): GAGVSQSPRYKVAKRGQDVALRCDPISGHVSLFWYQQALGQGPEFLTYFQNEAQLDKSGLPSDRFFAERPEGSVSTLKIQRTQQEDSAVYLCASTPRQGTNTEAFFGQGTRLTVV.

The chain is built from TRBV20-1 and TRBJ2-7, with a possible D match to TRBD1 (6 bases). V dropped 0 bases and J dropped 3 bases, with 12 bases sitting between them. The CDR3 covers 14 residues. Germline V gene lookup returns CDR1 DFQATT and CDR2 SNEGSKA (reference sequence). The CDR3 here is CSARDLGALYEQYF. CDR3 sequence (DNA): TGCAGTGCTAGAGATCTGGGGGCGCTCTACGAGCAGTACTTC.

This chain connects TRBV5-1 to TRBJ1-1; D is unresolved. Germline V gene sequence: CDR1 SGHRS, CDR2 YFSETQ. Trimming stripped 3 bases from V and 1 base from J, with 10 bases between. CDR3 size: 14 residues. CDR3 sequence reads: CASSSVSPNTEAFF. The CDR3 DNA sequence: TGCGCCAGCAGCTCCGTGAGTCCGAACACTGAAGCTTTCTTT.

Note on this clonotype: This may stem from a read error, because a much larger clone lies one nucleotide away. The chain joins TRBV19 to TRBJ1-6; TRBD1 is a possible D gene (5 bases). Trimming stripped 6 bases from V and 12 bases from J, with 18 bases between. There are 14 residues in the CDR3. In germline, CDR1 is LNHDA, CDR2 SQIVND (reference sequence). CDR3 protein: CASSQNWGYLPLHF. The CDR3 DNA is TGTGCCAGTAGCCAGAACTGGGGCTATTTACCCCTCCACTTT.

This clonotype has just a few counts. The chain is built from TRBV11-2 and TRBJ2-7, with 11 bases matching TRBD2. This CDR3 comprises 14 residues. V lost 8 bases to trimming and J lost 7 bases; unmatched junction nucleotides: 10. CDR1 SGHAT and CDR2 FQNNGV come from the germline V gene. For the CDR3, the DNA is TGTGCCAGCCGACTTTTAGCGGGAGGGCGTGAGCAGTACTTC. The encoded protein is CASRLLAGGREQYF.

This clonotype was seen only a few times. The chain links TRBV19 to TRBJ2-5; D uncertain. Looked up from germline, CDR1 is LNHDA and CDR2 is SQIVND (reference sequence). The V gene lost 1 base and the J gene lost 2 bases, with 8 bases spanning the gap. The length of the CDR3 is 14 residues. The CDR3 loop reads CASSIGSVQETQYF. The CDR3 region has the DNA TGTGCCAGTAGTATAGGTTCGGTACAAGAGACCCAGTACTTC.

This clonotype has a handful of counts. The chain links TRBV7-9 to TRBJ1-1, with D perhaps TRBD1 (6 bases). Trimming cost V 2 bases and J 4 bases, with 11 bases left between them. There are 14 residues in the CDR3. CDR1 is SEHNR, CDR2 FQNEAQ, per germline (reference sequence). CDR3 in amino acids: CASSLNQGFTEAFF. The CDR3 DNA reads as TGTGCCAGCAGCTTAAACCAGGGGTTCACTGAAGCTTTCTTT.

The genes are TRBV2 and TRBJ2-1, with a possible D match to TRBD2 (5 bases). Looked up from germline, CDR1 is SNHLY and CDR2 is FYNNEI. This CDR3 is built from 15 residues. V was cut by 8 bases and J by 3 bases, with 17 bases left in between. This CDR3 reads CASSAVASGYNEQFF. As DNA, the CDR3 is TGTGCCAGCTCCGCGGTAGCGAGTGGCTACAATGAGCAGTTCTTC.

V and J are TRBV2 and TRBJ1-2; perhaps TRBD1 as D (6 bases). Germline loops: CDR1 SNHLY, CDR2 FYNNEI. The CDR3 loop spans 15 amino acids. V was shortened by 3 bases and J by 5 bases, with 16 bases between the two germline ends. CDR3 DNA: TGTGCCAGCAGTGATCCCAGGGGCCATGGGTATGGCTACACCTTC. Its translation is CASSDPRGHGYGYTF.

This clonotype was seen ten or more times. The V and J genes are TRBV19 and TRBJ1-2; no clear D. Germline V gives CDR1 LNHDA, CDR2 SQIVND (reference sequence). This CDR3 is built from 14 residues. V shed 1 base and J shed 6 bases, with 12 bases lying between them. The CDR3, as DNA: TGTGCCAGTAGTATAGGTCCAAGGTCCCATGGCTACACCTTC. Translating gives CASSIGPRSHGYTF.

V usage is TRBV7-9 and J usage is TRBJ2-2; 14 bases align to TRBD2. This CDR3 comprises 18 residues. V dropped 3 bases and J dropped 1; count of bases not matched to a gene: 4. Germline V gene sequence: CDR1 SEHNR, CDR2 FQNEAQ (reference sequence). CDR3 DNA: TGTGCCAGCAGCTTGACTAGCGGGAGGGCCCTGAACACCGGGGAGCTGTTTTTT. This sequence encodes CASSLTSGRALNTGELFF.

The rearrangement links TRBV5-1 to TRBJ2-7; 8 positions agree with TRBD2. V lost 0 bases, J lost 6 bases, and 8 bases stayed unmatched. The germline V gene has CDR1 SGHRS and CDR2 YFSETQ. The CDR3 spans 15 residues. This CDR3 reads CASSLGRAGVGEQYF. CDR3 DNA: TGCGCCAGCAGCTTGGGCCGAGCGGGAGTTGGCGAGCAGTACTTC.